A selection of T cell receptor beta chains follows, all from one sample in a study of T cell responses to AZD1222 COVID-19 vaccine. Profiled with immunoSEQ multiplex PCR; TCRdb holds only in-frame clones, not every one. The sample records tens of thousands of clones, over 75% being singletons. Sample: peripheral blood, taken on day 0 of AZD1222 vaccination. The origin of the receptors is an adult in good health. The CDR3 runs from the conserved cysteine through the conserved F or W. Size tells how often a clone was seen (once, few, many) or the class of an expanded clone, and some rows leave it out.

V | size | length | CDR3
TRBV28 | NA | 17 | CASSDTPGQGSYNEQFF
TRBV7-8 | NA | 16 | CASSLAGQNSYNEQFF
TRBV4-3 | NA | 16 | CASSQDRQGDYQPQHF
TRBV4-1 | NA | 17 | CASSRTTTILGTDTQYF
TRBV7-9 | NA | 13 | CASSLLAAYEQYF
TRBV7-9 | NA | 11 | CASSTTDTQYF
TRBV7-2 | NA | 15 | CAGVTRGGGTGELFF
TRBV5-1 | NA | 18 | CASSLAAGSSLENTEAFF
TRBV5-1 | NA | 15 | CASSLGDRASYEQYF
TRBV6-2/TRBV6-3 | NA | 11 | CASSYAAIQYF
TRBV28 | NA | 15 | CASSFSLTANYGYTF
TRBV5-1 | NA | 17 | CASSSMPGTGVYRKLFF
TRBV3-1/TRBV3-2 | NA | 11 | CASSNGGEAFF
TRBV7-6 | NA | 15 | CASSSLGTDYEKLFF
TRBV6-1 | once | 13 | CASSEESVRAEFF
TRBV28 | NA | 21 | CASSLLRLSTVGGNSGNTIYF
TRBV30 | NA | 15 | CAWDRTFANTGELFF
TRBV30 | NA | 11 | CAWYLRDQPIF
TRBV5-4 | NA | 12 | CASSLGAETQYF
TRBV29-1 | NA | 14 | CSVEISRGTGELFF
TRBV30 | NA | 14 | CAWSVRRGLGEQFF
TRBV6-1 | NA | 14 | CASSDDYGGTEAFF
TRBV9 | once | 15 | CASSGGRYSGNTIYF
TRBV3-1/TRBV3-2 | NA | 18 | CASSLFLPRGARGTEAFF
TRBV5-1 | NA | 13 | CASSYDRTYEQYF
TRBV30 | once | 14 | CAWSTSGANYGYTF
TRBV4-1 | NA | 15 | CASSQSLDDSHEQYF
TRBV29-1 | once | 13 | CSVELDGRKGYTF
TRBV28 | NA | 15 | CASSFSGDNTGELFF
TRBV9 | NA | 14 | CASSTPGGTGGYTF
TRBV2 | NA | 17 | CASLTLPRRASNYGYTF
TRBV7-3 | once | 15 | CASSLTAGGRHEQFF
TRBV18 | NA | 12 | CASSPGNSPLHF
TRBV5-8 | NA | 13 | CASDTRFDTEAFF
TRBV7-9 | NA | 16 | CASSLRGTGITDTQYF
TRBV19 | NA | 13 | CASSHRGSQPQHF
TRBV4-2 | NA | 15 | CASSQDRGGYNEQFF
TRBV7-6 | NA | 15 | CASSLAGGYTDTQYF
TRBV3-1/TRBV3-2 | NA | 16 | CASSGGRFDTNYGYTF
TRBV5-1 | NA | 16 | CASHRGHLMSGNTIYF
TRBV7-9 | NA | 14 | CASSMNTVQNEQFF
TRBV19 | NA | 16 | CASSVQGAFLSQGYTF
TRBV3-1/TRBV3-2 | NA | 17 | CASSQALYRTSGNTIYF
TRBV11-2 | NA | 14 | CASSSWTGDETQYF
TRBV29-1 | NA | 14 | CSVADPLSASGYTF
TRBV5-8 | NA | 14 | CASGRNRGMYEQYF
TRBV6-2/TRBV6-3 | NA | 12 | CASSDSNTEAFF